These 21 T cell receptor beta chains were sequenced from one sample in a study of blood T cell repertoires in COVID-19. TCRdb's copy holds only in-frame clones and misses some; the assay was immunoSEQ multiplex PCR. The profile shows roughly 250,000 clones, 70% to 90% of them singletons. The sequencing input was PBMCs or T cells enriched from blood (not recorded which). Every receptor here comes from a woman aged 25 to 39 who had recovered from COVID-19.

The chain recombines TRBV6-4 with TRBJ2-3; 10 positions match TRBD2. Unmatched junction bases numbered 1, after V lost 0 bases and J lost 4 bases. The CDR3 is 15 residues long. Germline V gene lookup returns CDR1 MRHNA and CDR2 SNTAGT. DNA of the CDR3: TGTGCCAGCAGTGACTCAGCGGGAGGGCCAGATACGCAGTATTTT. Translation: CASSDSAGGPDTQYF.

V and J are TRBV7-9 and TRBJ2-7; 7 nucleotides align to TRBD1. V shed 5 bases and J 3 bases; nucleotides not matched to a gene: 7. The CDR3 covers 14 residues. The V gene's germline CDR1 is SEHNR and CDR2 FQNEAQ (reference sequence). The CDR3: CASSPRDSLYEQYF. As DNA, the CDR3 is TGTGCCAGCAGCCCCCGGGACAGCCTCTACGAGCAGTACTTC.

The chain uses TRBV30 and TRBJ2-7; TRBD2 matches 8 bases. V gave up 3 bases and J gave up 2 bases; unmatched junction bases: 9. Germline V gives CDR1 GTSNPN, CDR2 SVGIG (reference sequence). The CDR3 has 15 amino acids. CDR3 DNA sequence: TGTGCCTGGAGAACCGTCCGGCGGGGGGCCTACGAGCAGTACTTC. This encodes CAWRTVRRGAYEQYF.

CDR3: CASSERVAYYGYTF. DNA for the CDR3: TGTGCCAGCAGTGAACGGGTGGCCTATTATGGCTACACCTTC. The chain employs TRBV2 and TRBJ1-2; unclear D gene. The CDR3 loop spans 14 amino acids. Trimming took off 2 bases at V and 5 bases at J, with 12 bases between the two ends. CDR1 and CDR2 from the germline V gene are SNHLY and FYNNEI.

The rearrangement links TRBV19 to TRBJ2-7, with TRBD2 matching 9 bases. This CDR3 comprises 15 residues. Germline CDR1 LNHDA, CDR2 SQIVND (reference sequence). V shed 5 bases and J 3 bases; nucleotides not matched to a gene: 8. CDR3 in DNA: TGTGCCAGTAGTGCCTTCCTAGCGGGATTCTACGAGCAGTACTTC. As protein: CASSAFLAGFYEQYF.

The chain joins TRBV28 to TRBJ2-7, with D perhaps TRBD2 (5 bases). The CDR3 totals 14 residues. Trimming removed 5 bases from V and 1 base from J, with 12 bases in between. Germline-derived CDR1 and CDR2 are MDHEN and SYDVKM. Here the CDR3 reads CASSIRGGSYEQYF. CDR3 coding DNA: TGTGCCAGCAGTATCCGGGGTGGGTCCTACGAGCAGTACTTC.

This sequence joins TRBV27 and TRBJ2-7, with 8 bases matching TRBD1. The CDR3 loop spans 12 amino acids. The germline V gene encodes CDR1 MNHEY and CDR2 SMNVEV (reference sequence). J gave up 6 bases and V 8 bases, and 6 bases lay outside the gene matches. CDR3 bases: TGTGCCAGCTCGGACAGGGTGGGCGAGCAGTACTTC. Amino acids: CASSDRVGEQYF.

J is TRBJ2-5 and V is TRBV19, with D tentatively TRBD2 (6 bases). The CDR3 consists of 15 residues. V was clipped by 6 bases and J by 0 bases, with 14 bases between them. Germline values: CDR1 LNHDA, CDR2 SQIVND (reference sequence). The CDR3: CASSSRDWYQETQYF. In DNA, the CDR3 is TGTGCCAGTAGCAGCCGGGACTGGTACCAAGAGACCCAGTACTTC.

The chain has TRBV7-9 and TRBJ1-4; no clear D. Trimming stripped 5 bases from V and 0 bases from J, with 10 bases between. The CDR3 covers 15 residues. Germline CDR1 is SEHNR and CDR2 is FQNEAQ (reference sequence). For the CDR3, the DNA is TGTGCCAGCAGCGTAGGCCTAGCAACTAATGAAAAACTGTTTTTT. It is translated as CASSVGLATNEKLFF. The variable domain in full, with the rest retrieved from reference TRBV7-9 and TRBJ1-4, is DTGVSQNPRHKITKRGQNVTFRCDPISEHNRLYWYRQTLGQGPEFLTYFQNEAQLEKSRLLSDRFSAERPKGSFSTLEIQRTEQGDSAMYLCASSVGLATNEKLFFGSGTQLSVL.

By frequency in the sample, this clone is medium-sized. The CDR3 loop is CAISEPGLSSYEQYF. CDR3 DNA: TGTGCCATCAGTGAGCCGGGACTCAGCTCCTACGAGCAGTACTTC. The chain employs TRBV10-3 and TRBJ2-7; a possible D gene is TRBD2 (6 bases). V lost 2 bases, J lost 0 bases, and 11 bases lay in between. Germline V gene data show CDR1 as ENHRY and CDR2 as SYGVKD. The CDR3 has 15 amino acids.

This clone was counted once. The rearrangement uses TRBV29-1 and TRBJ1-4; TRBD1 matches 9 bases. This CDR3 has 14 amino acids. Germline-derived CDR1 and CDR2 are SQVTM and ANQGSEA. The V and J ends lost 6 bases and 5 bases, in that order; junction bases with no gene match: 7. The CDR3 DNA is TGCAGCGTGGAATCGGGACAGGGAAATGAAAAACTGTTTTTT. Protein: CSVESGQGNEKLFF.

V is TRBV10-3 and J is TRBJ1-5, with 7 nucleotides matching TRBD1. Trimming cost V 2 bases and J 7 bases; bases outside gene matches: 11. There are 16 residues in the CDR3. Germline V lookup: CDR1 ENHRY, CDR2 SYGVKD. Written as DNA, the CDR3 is TGTGCCATCAGTGAGAGTGGAGGGGGCGCAAGGCAGCCCCAGCATTTT. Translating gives CAISESGGGARQPQHF.

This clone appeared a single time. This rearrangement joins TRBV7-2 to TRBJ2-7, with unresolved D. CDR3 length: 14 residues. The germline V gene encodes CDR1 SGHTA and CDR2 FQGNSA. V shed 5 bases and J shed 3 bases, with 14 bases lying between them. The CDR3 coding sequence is TGTGCCAGCAGCCCGAGACTGAATAACTACGAGCAGTACTTC. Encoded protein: CASSPRLNNYEQYF.

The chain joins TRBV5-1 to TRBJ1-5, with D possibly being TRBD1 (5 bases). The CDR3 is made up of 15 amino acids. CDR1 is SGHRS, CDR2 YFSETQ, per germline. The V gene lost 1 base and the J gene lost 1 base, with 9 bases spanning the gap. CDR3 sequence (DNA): TGCGCCAGCAGCTTGTCAGGGAGGAGCAATCAGCCCCAGCATTTT. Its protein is CASSLSGRSNQPQHF.

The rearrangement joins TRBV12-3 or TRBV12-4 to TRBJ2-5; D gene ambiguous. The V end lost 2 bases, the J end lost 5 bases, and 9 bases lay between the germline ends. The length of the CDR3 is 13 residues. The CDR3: CASSLMLQETQYF. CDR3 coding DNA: TGTGCCAGCAGTTTAATGTTACAGGAGACCCAGTACTTC.

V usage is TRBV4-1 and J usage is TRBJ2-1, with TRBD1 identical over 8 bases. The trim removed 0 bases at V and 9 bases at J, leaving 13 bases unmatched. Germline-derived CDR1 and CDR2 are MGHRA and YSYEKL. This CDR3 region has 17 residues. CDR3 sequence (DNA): TGCGCCAGCAGCCAAGATCAGGGGGCCGGCATTAATGGTGAGCAGTTCTTC. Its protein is CASSQDQGAGINGEQFF.

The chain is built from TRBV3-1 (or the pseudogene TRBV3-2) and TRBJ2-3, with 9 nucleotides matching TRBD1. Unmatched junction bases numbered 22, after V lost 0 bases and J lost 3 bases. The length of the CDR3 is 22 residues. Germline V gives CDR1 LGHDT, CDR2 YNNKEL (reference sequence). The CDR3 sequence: CASSQDRLRDREIIFSTDTQYF. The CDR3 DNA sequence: TGTGCCAGCAGCCAAGATCGGCTCAGGGACAGGGAGATTATCTTTAGTACAGATACGCAGTATTTT.

CDR3 nucleotide sequence: TGTGCCAGCAGCCAAGATCTGGGGGGAGGGAGGGTCTCCAATGAGCAGTTCTTC. Amino acid sequence: CASSQDLGGGRVSNEQFF. The chain uses TRBV3-1 (or the pseudogene TRBV3-2) and TRBJ2-1, with 7 bases matching TRBD2. CDR3 length: 18 residues. The germline V gene has CDR1 LGHDT and CDR2 YNNKEL (reference sequence). Germline trimming cut 0 bases from V and 6 bases from J; bases unmatched to any gene: 14.

Here the CDR3 reads CASASSYTQSPLHF. In DNA form, the CDR3 reads TGTGCCAGCGCCTCTAGCTACACCCAATCACCCCTCCACTTT. This chain joins TRBV5-4 and TRBJ1-6, with D unclear. Trimming shortened V by 7 bases and J by 10 bases, and 18 bases separated the two germline ends. CDR1 and CDR2 from the germline V gene are SGHNT and YYREEE (reference sequence). This CDR3 has 14 amino acids. Using reference TRBV5-4 and TRBJ1-6 for the parts outside the CDR3, the full variable domain is ETGVTQSPTHLIKTRGQQVTLRCSSQSGHNTVSWYQQALGQGPQFIFQYYREEENGRGNFPPRFSGLQFPNYSSELNVNALELDDSALYLCASASSYTQSPLHFGNGTRLTVT.

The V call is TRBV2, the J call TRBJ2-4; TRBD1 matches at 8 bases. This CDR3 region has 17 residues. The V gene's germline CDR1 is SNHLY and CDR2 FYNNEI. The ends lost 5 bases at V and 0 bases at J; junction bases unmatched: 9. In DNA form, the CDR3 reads TGTGCCAGCAGTTTTATTACAGGGGGACTAGCCAAAAACATTCAGTACTTC. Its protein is CASSFITGGLAKNIQYF.

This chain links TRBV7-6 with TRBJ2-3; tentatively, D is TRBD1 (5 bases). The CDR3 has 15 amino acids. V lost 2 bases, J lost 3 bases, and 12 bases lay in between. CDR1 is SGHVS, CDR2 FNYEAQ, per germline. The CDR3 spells CASSLRVKGTDTQYF. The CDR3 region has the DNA TGTGCCAGCAGCTTAAGGGTAAAGGGGACAGATACGCAGTATTTT.